This T cell receptor beta chain is drawn from a study of cytomegalovirus exposure and HLA in healthy donors. Looking at the study overall: Ancestry clustering placed about 86% of a few hundred genotyped donors in the Caucasian-associated cluster.

Trimming stripped 1 base from V and 1 base from J, with 10 bases between. This CDR3 contains 15 residues. Germline V lookup: CDR1 LNHDA, CDR2 SQIVND (reference sequence). The PCR was carried out with 60 Vbeta primers and 13 Jbeta primers. The assay was immunoSEQ multiplex PCR, and TCRdb's table has in-frame clones only and misses some. The repertoire consists of 230,000 or so clones, with around 90% occurring once and the leading ten covering about 1.7%. This clone has only one observation. As yet, its antigen is unknown. Study-wide findings and caveats: An analysis was carried out later, and it reportedly showed fewer N-insertions in an Asian-associated ancestry cluster than the approximately 670-donor mean. Sequencing likely produced, as an artifact, a cluster of highly shared sequence variants. Cytomegalovirus-associated status was assigned to 150 or so TCR beta chains.

Sequencing input: PBMCs. V is TRBV19 and J is TRBJ1-1, with D possibly being TRBD1 (5 bases). The receptor was isolated from a girl under 10 years old in good health and CMV-seronegative. The CDR3 region has the DNA TGTGCCAGTAGTATAGCCCTGACAGCGAACACTGAAGCTTTCTTT. It yields the protein CASSIALTANTEAFF.